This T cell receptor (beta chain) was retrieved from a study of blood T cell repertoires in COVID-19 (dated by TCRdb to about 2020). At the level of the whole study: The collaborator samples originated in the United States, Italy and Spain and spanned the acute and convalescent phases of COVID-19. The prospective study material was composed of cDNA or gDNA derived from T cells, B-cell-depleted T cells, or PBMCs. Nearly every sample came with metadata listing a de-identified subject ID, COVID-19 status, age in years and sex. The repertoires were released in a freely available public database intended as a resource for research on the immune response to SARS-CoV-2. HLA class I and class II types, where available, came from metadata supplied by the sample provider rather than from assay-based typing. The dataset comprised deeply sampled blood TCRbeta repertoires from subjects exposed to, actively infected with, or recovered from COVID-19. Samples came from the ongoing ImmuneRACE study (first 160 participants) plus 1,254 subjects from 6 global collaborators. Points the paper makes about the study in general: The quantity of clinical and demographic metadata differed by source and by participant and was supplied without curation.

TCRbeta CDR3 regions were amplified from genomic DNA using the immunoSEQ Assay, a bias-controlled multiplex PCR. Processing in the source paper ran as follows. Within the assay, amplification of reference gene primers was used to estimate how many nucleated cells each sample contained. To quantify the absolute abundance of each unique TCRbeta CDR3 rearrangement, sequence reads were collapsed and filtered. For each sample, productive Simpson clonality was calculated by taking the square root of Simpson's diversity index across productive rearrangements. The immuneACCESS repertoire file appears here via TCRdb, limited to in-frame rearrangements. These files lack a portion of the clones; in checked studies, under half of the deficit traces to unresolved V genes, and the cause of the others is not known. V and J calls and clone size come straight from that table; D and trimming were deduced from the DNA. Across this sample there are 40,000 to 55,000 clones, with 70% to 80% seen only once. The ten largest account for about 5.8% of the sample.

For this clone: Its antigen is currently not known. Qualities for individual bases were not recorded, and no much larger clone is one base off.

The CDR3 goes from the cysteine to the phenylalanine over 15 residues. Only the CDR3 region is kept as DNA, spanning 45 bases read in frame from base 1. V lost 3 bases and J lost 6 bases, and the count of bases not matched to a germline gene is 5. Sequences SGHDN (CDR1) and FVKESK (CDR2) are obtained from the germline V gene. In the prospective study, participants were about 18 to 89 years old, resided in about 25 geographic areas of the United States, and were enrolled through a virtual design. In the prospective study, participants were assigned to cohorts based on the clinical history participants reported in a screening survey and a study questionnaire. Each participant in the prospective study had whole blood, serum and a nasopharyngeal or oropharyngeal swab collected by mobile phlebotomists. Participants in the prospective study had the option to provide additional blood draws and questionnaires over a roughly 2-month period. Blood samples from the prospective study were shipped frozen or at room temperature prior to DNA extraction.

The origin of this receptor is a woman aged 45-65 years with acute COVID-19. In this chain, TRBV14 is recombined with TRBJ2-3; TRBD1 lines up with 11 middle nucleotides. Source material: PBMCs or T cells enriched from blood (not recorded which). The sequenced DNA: TGTGCCAGCAGCCAGAGGACAGGGGGCCGGGATACGCAGTATTTT. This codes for CASSQRTGGRDTQYF.